This T cell receptor beta chain was identified in a study of T cell repertoires in cytomegalovirus infection. Overall study: Recently described HLA-C-restricted plus well-studied HLA-B-restricted CMV epitopes were used.

Deletions cut 6 bases from V and 2 bases from J, with 13 bases between. Per the germline V gene, CDR1 is MDHEN and CDR2 is SYDVKM. This CDR3 region has 14 residues. Whole-study findings and limits: Cumulative frequency (of public TCR beta family members) identified carriers of CMV plus the relevant HLA.

TCRdb ran MiXCR on the reads and lists one entry per CDR3 protein. Found here are tens of thousands of distinct CDR3 sequences, roughly a quarter of them singletons; the top ten hold approximately 49%. In regard to this clonotype: The antigen remains unidentified.

This clonotype originated in a human donor in good health (CMV status not recorded). Some clones in this sample may be carry-over from other donors' samples. The chain links TRBV28 to TRBJ1-1; no firm D call. The sample in question was CD8+ T cells from cultured PBMCs, obtained from culture after CMV antigen stimulation. The CDR3 nucleotides read TGTGCCAGCAGCCCTTTACGGTATAACACTGAAGCTTTCTTT. Translated: CASSPLRYNTEAFF.